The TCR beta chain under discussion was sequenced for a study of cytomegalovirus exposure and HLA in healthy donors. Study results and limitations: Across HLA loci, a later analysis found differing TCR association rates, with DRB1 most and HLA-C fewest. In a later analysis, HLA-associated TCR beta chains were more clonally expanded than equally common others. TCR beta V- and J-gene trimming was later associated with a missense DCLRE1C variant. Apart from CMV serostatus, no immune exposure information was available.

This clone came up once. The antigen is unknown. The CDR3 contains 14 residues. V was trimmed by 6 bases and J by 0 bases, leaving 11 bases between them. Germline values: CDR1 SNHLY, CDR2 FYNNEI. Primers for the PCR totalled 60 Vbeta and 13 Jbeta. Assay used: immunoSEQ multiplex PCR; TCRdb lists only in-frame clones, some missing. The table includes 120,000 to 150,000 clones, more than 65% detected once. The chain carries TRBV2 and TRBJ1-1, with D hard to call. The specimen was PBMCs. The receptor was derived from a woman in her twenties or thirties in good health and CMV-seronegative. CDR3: CASSARYLNTEAFF. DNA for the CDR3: TGTGCCAGCAGCGCGAGGTACTTGAACACTGAAGCTTTCTTT. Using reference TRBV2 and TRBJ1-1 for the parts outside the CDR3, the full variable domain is EPEVTQTPSHQVTQMGQEVILRCVPISNHLYFYWYRQILGQKVEFLVSFYNNEISEKSEIFDDQFSVERPDGSNFTLKIRSTKLEDSAMYFCASSARYLNTEAFFGQGTRLTVV.